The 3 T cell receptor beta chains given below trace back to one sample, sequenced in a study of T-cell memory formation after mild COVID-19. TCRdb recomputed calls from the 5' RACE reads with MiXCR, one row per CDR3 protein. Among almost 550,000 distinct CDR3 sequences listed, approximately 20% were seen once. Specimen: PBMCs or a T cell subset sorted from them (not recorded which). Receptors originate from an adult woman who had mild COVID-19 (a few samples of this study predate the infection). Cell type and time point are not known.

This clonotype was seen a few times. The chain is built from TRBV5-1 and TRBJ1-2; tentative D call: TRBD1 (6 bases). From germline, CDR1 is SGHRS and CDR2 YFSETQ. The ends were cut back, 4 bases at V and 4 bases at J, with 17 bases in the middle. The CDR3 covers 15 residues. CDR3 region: CASSMGHPSPYGYTF. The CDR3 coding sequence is TGCGCCAGCAGCATGGGACATCCAAGCCCCTATGGCTACACCTTC.

CDR3 in amino acids: CASLRGQMNTEAFF. The DNA for the CDR3 is TGTGCCAGCTTACGGGGACAAATGAACACTGAAGCTTTCTTT. This rearrangement joins TRBV2 to TRBJ1-1, with a possible D match to TRBD1 (6 bases). The CDR3 is made up of 14 amino acids. CDR1 SNHLY and CDR2 FYNNEI come from the germline V gene. The V end lost 8 bases, the J end lost 0 bases, and 13 bases lay between the germline ends. The full variable domain, with the rest looked up from reference TRBV2 and TRBJ1-1, is EPEVTQTPSHQVTQMGQEVILRCVPISNHLYFYWYRQILGQKVEFLVSFYNNEISEKSEIFDDQFSVERPDGSNFTLKIRSTKLEDSAMYFCASLRGQMNTEAFFGQGTRLTVV.

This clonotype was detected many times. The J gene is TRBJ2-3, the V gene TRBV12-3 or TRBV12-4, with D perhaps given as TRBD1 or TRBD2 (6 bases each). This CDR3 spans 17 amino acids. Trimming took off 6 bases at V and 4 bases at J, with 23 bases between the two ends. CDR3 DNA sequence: TGTGCCAGCAGCCCACCACGGGGGCCCGGCAGGTCAGATACGCAGTATTTT. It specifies CASSPPRGPGRSDTQYF.